This T cell receptor (beta chain) was identified during a study of blood T cell repertoires in COVID-19. Study-wide context: From the United States, Italy and Spain came samples of acute and convalescent COVID-19.

Participants came from about 23 US areas, aged about 18 to 95 years. Per the original methods: The assay estimated nucleated cells by amplifying reference gene primers. Clones were read by immunoSEQ multiplex PCR, and TCRdb kept only the in-frame ones, dropping some. V and J calls and clone size are copied from that table; D and trimming were computed from the DNA. This sample has under 300,000 clones, with over 80% found just once. The table lists this clone with a count of one. Trimming took 4 bases from V and 2 from J; bases not matched to a gene: 16. The V gene's germline CDR1 is LGHNA and CDR2 YNFKEQ. The CDR3 consists of 19 residues.

The material sequenced was PBMCs or T cells enriched from blood (not recorded which). The chain recombines TRBV4-2 with TRBJ2-1; TRBD2 agrees at 8 bases. This clonotype was sampled from a middle-aged woman who had been exposed to COVID-19. The CDR3 DNA sequence: TGTGCCAGCAGCCCACGTTGGGAAGCTAGCGGGCTTGCCTACAATGAGCAGTTCTTC. Translated, it gives CASSPRWEASGLAYNEQFF.